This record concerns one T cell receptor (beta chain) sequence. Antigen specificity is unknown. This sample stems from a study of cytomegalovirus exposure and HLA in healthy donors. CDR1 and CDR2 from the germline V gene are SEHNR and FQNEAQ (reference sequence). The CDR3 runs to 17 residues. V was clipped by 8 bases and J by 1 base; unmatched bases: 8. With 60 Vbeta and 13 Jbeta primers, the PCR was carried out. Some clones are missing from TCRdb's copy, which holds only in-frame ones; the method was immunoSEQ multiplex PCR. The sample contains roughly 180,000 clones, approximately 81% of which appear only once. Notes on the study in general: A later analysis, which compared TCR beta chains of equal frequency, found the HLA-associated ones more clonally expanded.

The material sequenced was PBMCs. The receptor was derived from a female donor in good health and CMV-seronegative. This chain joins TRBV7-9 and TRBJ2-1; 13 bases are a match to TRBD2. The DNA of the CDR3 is TGTGCCAGCCCGACTAGCGGGGGGCCCTATTCCTACAATGAGCAGTTCTTC. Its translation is CASPTSGGPYSYNEQFF.